A single sample gave rise to the 18 T cell receptor beta chains below, sequenced in a study of spatial heterogeneity in lung cancer. MiXCR, run by TCRdb on the 5' RACE reads, gives a single entry per CDR3 protein. The sample holds tens of thousands of distinct CDR3 sequences, about 7.6% seen once. Described time point: sample taken at primary tumor resection. Sequences were derived from PBMCs, sampled at surgery. These receptors were collected from a male donor with early-stage non-small cell lung cancer.

Worth noting for this clonotype: A single base separates this from a much larger clone, so it may be a read error. The chain links TRBV29-1 to TRBJ1-1; D is unresolved. This CDR3 is built from 13 residues. Germline V gene lookup returns CDR1 SQVTM and CDR2 ANQGSEA. Trimming removed 1 base at V and 10 bases at J, with 16 bases between. CDR3 nucleotide sequence: TGCAGCGTTGAAGTCCCGTTATGGGCTGTAGCTTTCTTT. Translating gives CSVEVPLWAVAFF.

This clonotype was detected many times. The J gene is TRBJ2-2, the V gene TRBV6-4; TRBD1 matches at 8 bases. V gave up 5 bases and J gave up 1 base; unmatched junction bases: 3. Germline loops: CDR1 MRHNA, CDR2 SNTAGT. The CDR3 runs to 15 residues. Here the CDR3 DNA reads TGTGCCAGCAGTATGGGACAGGTGAACACCGGGGAGCTGTTTTTT. It yields the protein CASSMGQVNTGELFF.

This clonotype was seen a handful of times. V and J are TRBV10-3 and TRBJ1-1; possible D gene TRBD1, 5 bases. Trimming removed 6 bases at V and 3 bases at J, with 11 bases between. The germline V gene encodes CDR1 ENHRY and CDR2 SYGVKD. The CDR3 contains 13 residues. CDR3 sequence: CAISPEGDTEAFF. The CDR3, as DNA: TGTGCCATCAGCCCCGAAGGGGACACTGAAGCTTTCTTT.

This clonotype came up many times. V and J are TRBV19 and TRBJ1-1; tentatively, D is TRBD1 (5 bases). Between the trimmed V and J ends, which lost 8 bases and 8 bases, there was a span of 24 bases. The CDR3 runs to 15 residues. The germline V gene encodes CDR1 LNHDA and CDR2 SQIVND (reference sequence). The CDR3 DNA is TGTGCCAGTGTGGGGGGTGCCCCGCGGACCTCCGAAGCTTTCTTT. This translates into CASVGGAPRTSEAFF.

This clonotype was detected a few times. The CDR3 DNA is TGTGCCAGCAGTTTTAGAGATGTTAGCACAGATACGCAGTATTTT. Its translation: CASSFRDVSTDTQYF. This chain uses TRBV28 with TRBJ2-3; D gene uncertain. The CDR3 loop spans 15 amino acids. With 3 bases removed from V and 0 bases from J, the gap between germline ends came to 10 bases. Germline V gives CDR1 MDHEN, CDR2 SYDVKM. The full variable domain, its missing parts supplied by reference TRBV28 and TRBJ2-3, is DVKVTQSSRYLVKRTGEKVFLECVQDMDHENMFWYRQDPGLGLRLIYFSYDVKMKEKGDIPEGYSVSREKKERFSLILESASTNQTSMYLCASSFRDVSTDTQYFGPGTRLTVL.

This clonotype appeared many times. This chain connects TRBV7-8 to TRBJ1-5, with 10 nucleotides matching TRBD1. Germline CDR1 reads SGHVS; CDR2 reads FQNEAQ. Trimming cost V 5 bases and J 5 bases; bases outside gene matches: 12. The CDR3 sequence is 17 residues long. The CDR3 DNA sequence: TGTGCCAGCAGCGCAGGAAGGACAGGGGGGTTCCATCAGCCCCAGCATTTT. Translation gives CASSAGRTGGFHQPQHF.

This clonotype appeared many times. The chain recombines TRBV18 with TRBJ2-6; D is unclear. Trimming shortened V by 5 bases and J by 4 bases, and 12 bases separated the two germline ends. The CDR3 has 15 residues. Germline CDR1 is KGHSH and CDR2 is LQKENI. The CDR3 DNA reads as TGTGCCAGCTCATTGGACCTGACCGGGGCCAACGTCCTGACTTTC. This codes for CASSLDLTGANVLTF.

A few counts support this clonotype. The chain has TRBV12-5 and TRBJ1-1, with no clear D. V was pared by 2 bases and J by 2 bases, with 6 bases between. The CDR3 is 13 residues long. Germline V CDR1 and CDR2: LGHNT, FRNRAP. DNA for the CDR3: TGTGCTAGTGGTTTGACAGCTAACACTGAAGCTTTCTTT. This gives the protein CASGLTANTEAFF.

There are many counts of this clonotype. V usage is TRBV7-2 and J usage is TRBJ1-6, with D possibly TRBD1 on 6 matching bases. The CDR3 is made up of 17 amino acids. CDR1 and CDR2 from the germline V gene are SGHTA and FQGNSA. The V and J ends lost 6 bases and 9 bases respectively, with 24 bases between them. The CDR3 nucleotides are TGTGCCAGCAGGTCTCGGCGGGGGGCGTGGGAGAGTTCACCCCTCCACTTT. Protein sequence: CASRSRRGAWESSPLHF.

This clonotype was found many times. J is TRBJ1-1 and V is TRBV5-1; D is unclear. Between the trimmed V and J ends, which lost 4 bases and 1 base, there was a span of 11 bases. Germline V gene sequence: CDR1 SGHRS, CDR2 YFSETQ. The length of the CDR3 is 14 residues. The CDR3 spells CASSQPGRNTEAFF. The CDR3 nucleotides read TGCGCCAGCAGCCAGCCGGGGAGGAACACTGAAGCTTTCTTT.

CDR3 in DNA: TGTGCCAGCCAGCAAACCGGGGAGCTGTTTTTT. Its protein product is CASQQTGELFF. The chain recombines TRBV2 with TRBJ2-2, with D uncertain. Trimming shortened V by 8 bases and J by 5 bases, and 6 bases separated the two germline ends. The V gene's germline CDR1 is SNHLY and CDR2 FYNNEI. The CDR3 has 11 residues.

This clonotype was observed at least ten times. The CDR3 DNA follows: TGTGCCAGCAGCCGGCAGAGCAATCAGCCCCAGCATTTT. It specifies CASSRQSNQPQHF. The rearrangement joins TRBV4-2 to TRBJ1-5; unclear D gene. Trimming took off 4 bases at V and 1 base at J, with 5 bases between the two ends. Per germline, CDR1 LGHNA and CDR2 YNFKEQ. The CDR3 totals 13 residues.

This clonotype was seen at least ten times. The chain has TRBV24-1 and TRBJ1-5; possible D gene TRBD1, 5 bases. The CDR3 extends over 13 amino acids. From germline, CDR1 is KGHDR and CDR2 SFDVKD. V lost 9 bases and J 6 bases, leaving 14 bases between the germline ends. The CDR3, as DNA: TGTGCCACCTCCAAGAGGGGCAGTCAGCCCCAGCATTTT. Translated, it gives CATSKRGSQPQHF.

This clonotype was recorded a few times. The chain carries TRBV5-4 and TRBJ2-7, with 7 bases that match TRBD2. The J segment lost 7 bases and the V segment lost 0 bases, leaving 4 bases of the junction unmatched. This CDR3 has 13 residues. CDR1 and CDR2 (germline): SGHNT, YYREEE (reference sequence). This chain's CDR3 is CASSLVSSGEQYF. CDR3 nucleotides: TGTGCCAGCAGCTTGGTGTCTAGCGGAGAGCAGTACTTC.

Many counts were recorded for this clonotype. The junction departs from the called germline gene at one end, perhaps through a read error. The V gene is TRBV27, the J gene TRBJ2-2, with D unclear. From germline, CDR1 is MNHEY and CDR2 SMNVEV (reference sequence). This CDR3 contains 16 residues. As DNA, the CDR3 is TGTGCCAGTAGTTTTTGGGCTACGAGTCGTCCCGGGGAGCTGTTTTTT. It codes for CASSFWATSRPGELFF.

In its sample, this clonotype was seen many times. This sequence joins TRBV10-3 and TRBJ1-1; D uncertain. V dropped 5 bases and J dropped 0 bases, with 10 bases sitting between them. CDR3 length: 14 amino acids. From germline, CDR1 is ENHRY and CDR2 SYGVKD. The CDR3 here is CAISNELLNTEAFF. For the CDR3, the DNA is TGTGCCATCAGTAACGAACTGCTGAACACTGAAGCTTTCTTT.

J is TRBJ2-7 and V is TRBV6-1; D possibly corresponds to TRBD1 (6 bases). The CDR3 runs 15 residues. Trimming shortened V by 3 bases and J by 0 bases, and 12 bases separated the two germline ends. Germline assignment: CDR1 MNHNS and CDR2 SASEGT. The CDR3 loop is CASSDPGHYSYEQYF. As DNA, the CDR3 is TGTGCCAGCAGTGACCCGGGACACTACTCCTACGAGCAGTACTTC.

This clonotype was seen many times. This chain uses TRBV27 with TRBJ2-1; tentatively, D is TRBD2 (6 bases). V dropped 5 bases and J dropped 5 bases, with 16 bases sitting between them. The CDR3 loop spans 15 amino acids. Germline V gene data show CDR1 as MNHEY and CDR2 as SMNVEV (reference sequence). The CDR3 DNA reads TGTGCCAGCAGTCCCCTTGGCCGGGGGAACAATGAGCAGTTCTTC. It yields the protein CASSPLGRGNNEQFF.